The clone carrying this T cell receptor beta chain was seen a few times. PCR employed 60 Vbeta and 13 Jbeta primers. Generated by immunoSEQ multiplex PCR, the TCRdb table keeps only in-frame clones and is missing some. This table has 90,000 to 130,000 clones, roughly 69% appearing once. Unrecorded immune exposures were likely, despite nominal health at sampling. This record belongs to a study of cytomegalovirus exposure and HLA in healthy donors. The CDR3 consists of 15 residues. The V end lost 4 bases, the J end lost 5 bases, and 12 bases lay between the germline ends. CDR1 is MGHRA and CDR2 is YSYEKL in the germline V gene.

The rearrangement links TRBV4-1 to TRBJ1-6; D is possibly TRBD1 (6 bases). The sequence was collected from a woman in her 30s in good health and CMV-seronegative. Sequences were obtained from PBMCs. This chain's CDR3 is CASSRRQDNNSPLHF. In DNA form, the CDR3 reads TGCGCCAGCAGCCGCAGACAGGATAATAATTCACCCCTCCACTTT.